Reported below is one T cell receptor beta chain. Its matching antigen is unknown. Time point denoted: cycle 4 day 1 (C4D1), after less than 7 weeks of nivolumab. Exposure to brentuximab vedotin varied, and each patient had relapsed following autologous stem cell transplantation. This specimen belongs to a study of PD-1 blockade in classical Hodgkin lymphoma. TCRdb keeps only in-frame clones here, not all; method: immunoSEQ multiplex PCR. This table holds roughly 100,000 clones, over 85% found once. General study points: Only CD4+ TCR diversity, not CD8+, had risen significantly by C4D1.

The sample was peripheral blood mononuclear cells (PBMCs), taken before the fourth cycle of nivolumab. This TCR came from a human donor with classical Hodgkin lymphoma.

CDR3 protein: CASSQEDRGREKLFF. In DNA, the CDR3 is TGCGCCAGCAGCCAAGAGGACAGGGGGCGCGAAAAACTGTTTTTT. The V gene is TRBV4-3, the J gene TRBJ1-4; 11 bases match TRBD1. The CDR3 is 15 residues long. V was pared by 0 bases and J by 8 bases, with 2 bases of the junction left unmatched. The germline gives CDR1 LGHNA, CDR2 YSLEER.